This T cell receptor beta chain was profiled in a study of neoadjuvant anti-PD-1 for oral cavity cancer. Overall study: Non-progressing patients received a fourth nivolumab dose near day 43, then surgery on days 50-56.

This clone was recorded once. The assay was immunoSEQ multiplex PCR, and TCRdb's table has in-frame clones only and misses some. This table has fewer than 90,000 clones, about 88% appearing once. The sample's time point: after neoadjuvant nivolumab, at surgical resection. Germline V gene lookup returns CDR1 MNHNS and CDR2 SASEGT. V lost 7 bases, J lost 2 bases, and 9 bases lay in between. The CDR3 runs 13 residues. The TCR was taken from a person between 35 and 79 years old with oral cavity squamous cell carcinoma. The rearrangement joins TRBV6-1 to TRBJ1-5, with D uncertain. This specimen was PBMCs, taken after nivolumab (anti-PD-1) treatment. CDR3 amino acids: CASNAERNQPQHF. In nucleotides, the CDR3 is TGTGCCAGCAATGCAGAGCGCAATCAGCCCCAGCATTTT.